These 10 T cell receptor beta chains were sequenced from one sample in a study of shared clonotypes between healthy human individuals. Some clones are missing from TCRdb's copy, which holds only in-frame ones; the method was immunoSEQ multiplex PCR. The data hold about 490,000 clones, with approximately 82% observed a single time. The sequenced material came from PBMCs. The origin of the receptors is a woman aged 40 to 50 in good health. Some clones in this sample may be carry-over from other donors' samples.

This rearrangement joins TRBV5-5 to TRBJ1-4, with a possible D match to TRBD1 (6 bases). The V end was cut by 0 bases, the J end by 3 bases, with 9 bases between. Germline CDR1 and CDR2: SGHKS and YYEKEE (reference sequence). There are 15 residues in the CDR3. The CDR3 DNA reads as TGTGCCAGCAGCTTGGAACAGGGTTCTAATGAAAAACTGTTTTTT. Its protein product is CASSLEQGSNEKLFF.

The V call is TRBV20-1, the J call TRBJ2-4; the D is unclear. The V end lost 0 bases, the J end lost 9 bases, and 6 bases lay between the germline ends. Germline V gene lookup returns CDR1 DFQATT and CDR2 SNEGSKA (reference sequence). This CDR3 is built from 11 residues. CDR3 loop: CSAREVSIQYF. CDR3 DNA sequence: TGCAGTGCTAGAGAAGTCTCCATTCAGTACTTC.

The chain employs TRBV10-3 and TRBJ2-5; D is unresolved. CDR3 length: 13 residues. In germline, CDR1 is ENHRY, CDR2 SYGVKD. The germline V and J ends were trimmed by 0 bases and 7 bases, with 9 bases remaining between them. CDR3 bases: TGTGCCATCAGTGAGTCTGGGATCGGGACCCAGTACTTC. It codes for CAISESGIGTQYF.

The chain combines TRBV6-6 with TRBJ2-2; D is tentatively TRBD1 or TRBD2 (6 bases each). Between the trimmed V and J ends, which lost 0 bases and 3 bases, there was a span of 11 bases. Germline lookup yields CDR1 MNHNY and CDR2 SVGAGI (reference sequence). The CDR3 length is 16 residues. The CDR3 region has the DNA TGTGCCAGCAGTTACTCATCGGGGGCCGACACCGGGGAGCTGTTTTTT. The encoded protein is CASSYSSGADTGELFF.

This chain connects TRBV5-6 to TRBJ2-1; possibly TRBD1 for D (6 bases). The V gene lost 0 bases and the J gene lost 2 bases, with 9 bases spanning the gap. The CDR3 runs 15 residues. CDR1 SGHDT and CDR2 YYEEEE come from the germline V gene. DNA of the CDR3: TGTGCCAGCAGCTTGGTCAGGGGAGCCTACAATGAGCAGTTCTTC. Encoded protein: CASSLVRGAYNEQFF.

CDR3 in amino acids: CASRSQGAAGELFF. CDR3 DNA: TGTGCCAGCAGATCTCAGGGGGCGGCCGGGGAGCTGTTTTTT. V usage is TRBV28 and J usage is TRBJ2-2; TRBD1 agrees at 8 bases. V was pared by 6 bases and J by 6 bases, with 6 bases of the junction left unmatched. Germline lookup yields CDR1 MDHEN and CDR2 SYDVKM. The CDR3 extends over 14 amino acids.

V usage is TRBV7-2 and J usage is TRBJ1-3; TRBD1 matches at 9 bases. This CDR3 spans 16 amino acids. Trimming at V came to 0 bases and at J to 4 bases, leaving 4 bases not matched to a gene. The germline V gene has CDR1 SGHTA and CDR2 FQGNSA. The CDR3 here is CASSLARTGVGNTIYF. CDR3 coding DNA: TGTGCCAGCAGCTTAGCCAGGACAGGGGTAGGAAACACCATATATTTT.

The CDR3, as DNA: TGTGCCAGCAGTCCCACGGACAGGGAATACGAGCAGTACTTC. Translated: CASSPTDREYEQYF. The chain recombines TRBV6-5 with TRBJ2-7; TRBD1 matches 8 bases. J gave up 4 bases and V 5 bases, and 7 bases lay outside the gene matches. This CDR3 is 14 amino acids long. Germline V gene lookup returns CDR1 MNHEY and CDR2 SVGAGI.

The CDR3 region is CGRRGKGGYTF. The CDR3 region has the DNA TGTGGCCGCAGGGGAAAGGGCGGCTACACCTTC. This chain uses TRBV27 with TRBJ1-2, with D possibly being TRBD1 (6 bases). The germline CDR1 and CDR2 sequences are MNHEY and SMNVEV (reference sequence). The CDR3 runs 11 residues.

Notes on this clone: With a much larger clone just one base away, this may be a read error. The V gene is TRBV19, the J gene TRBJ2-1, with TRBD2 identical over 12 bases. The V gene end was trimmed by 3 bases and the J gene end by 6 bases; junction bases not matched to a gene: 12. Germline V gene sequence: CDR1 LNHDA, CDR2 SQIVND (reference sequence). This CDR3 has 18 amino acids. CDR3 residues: CASSMALAGGHSGNEQFF. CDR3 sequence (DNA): TGTGCCAGTAGTATGGCCCTAGCGGGAGGGCATAGCGGCAATGAGCAGTTCTTC.